This entry concerns a single TCR beta chain. Germline V CDR1 and CDR2: DFQATT, SNEGSKA (reference sequence). This CDR3 has 14 residues. This entry belongs to a study of monozygotic twins with inflammatory bowel disease. TCRdb reanalyzed the 5' RACE reads, giving one entry per CDR3 protein sequence and no DNA. The sample holds over 350,000 distinct CDR3 sequences. The sequencing input was blood. The genes are TRBV20-1 and TRBJ1-1; there is no DNA to check the TCRdb D call of TRBD1. This TCR was sampled from a human donor with ulcerative colitis or Crohn's disease, or a healthy co-twin of an affected twin (not recorded which). CDR3 sequence reads: CSARDPGESTEAFF.